This passage covers 27 T cell receptor beta chains from one sample sequenced in a study of beta chain features in type 1 diabetes. The study's findings and limits: When Type 1 diabetes patients were examined, their TCRB CDR3s proved moderately but significantly shorter in all four CD4+ subsets.

The entirety of the isolated RNA underwent reverse transcription, so expressed TCRB transcripts were sequenced. Sequencing was performed with immunoSEQ multiplex PCR; in TCRdb, only in-frame clones are kept and a portion is missing. The repertoire holds around 690,000 clones, with roughly 12% as singletons. Their antigens are not known. The material sequenced was naive CD4+ T cells from blood. The receptor set was obtained from a man younger than 40 with type 1 diabetes.

This clone was seen a handful of times. The rearrangement links TRBV4-2 to TRBJ1-5, with D uncertain. Germline CDR1 reads LGHNA; CDR2 reads YNFKEQ. Trimming shortened V by 0 bases and J by 7 bases, and 16 bases separated the two germline ends. The length of the CDR3 is 16 residues. The CDR3 nucleotides read TGTGCCAGCAGCCAAGAGAGTTTGGGTGGTAGCCAGCCCCAGCATTTT. The encoded protein is CASSQESLGGSQPQHF.

A note on this clone: The sample carries other DNA sequences with the same CDR3. V is TRBV7-2 and J is TRBJ2-7; D might be TRBD1 (6 bases). CDR1 SGHTA and CDR2 FQGNSA come from the germline V gene. V shed 5 bases and J shed 0 bases, with 11 bases lying between them. The length of the CDR3 is 14 residues. The CDR3 protein is CASSLGQSSYEQYF. The CDR3 DNA sequence: TGTGCCAGCAGCCTTGGACAGAGCTCCTACGAGCAGTACTTC. Looking up the rest from reference TRBV7-2 and TRBJ2-7 gives the full variable domain: GAGVSQSPSNKVTEKGKDVELRCDPISGHTALYWYRQSLGQGLEFLIYFQGNSAPDKSGLPSDRFSAERTGGSVSTLTIQRTQQEDSAVYLCASSLGQSSYEQYFGPGTRLTVT.

The chain recombines TRBV11-1 with TRBJ2-7; TRBD1 matches at 7 bases. V was clipped by 5 bases and J by 7 bases; unmatched bases: 8. The CDR3 spans 13 residues. Per germline, CDR1 SGHAT and CDR2 FQDESV (reference sequence). CDR3 amino acids: CASSPYRGGEQYF. The CDR3 nucleotides read TGTGCCAGCAGCCCGTACAGGGGCGGGGAGCAGTACTTC. The whole variable domain, filled in from reference TRBV11-1 and TRBJ2-7, reads EAEVAQSPRYKITEKSQAVAFWCDPISGHATLYWYRQILGQGPELLVQFQDESVVDDSQLPKDRFSAERLKGVDSTLKIQPAELGDSAMYLCASSPYRGGEQYFGPGTRLTVT.

The V call is TRBV6-5, the J call TRBJ2-5; 8 positions agree with TRBD1. Per the germline V gene, CDR1 is MNHEY and CDR2 is SVGAGI. J lost 7 bases, V lost 6 bases, and 10 bases had no gene match. The CDR3 spans 14 residues. The CDR3 reads CASSPTGARGTQYF. Here the CDR3 DNA reads TGTGCCAGCAGCCCGACAGGGGCCAGGGGGACCCAGTACTTC.

CDR3 loop: CASSSLPPVRLNYGYTF. The CDR3 coding sequence is TGTGCCAGCAGTTCCCTCCCGCCAGTGAGACTTAACTATGGCTACACCTTC. The V gene is TRBV28, the J gene TRBJ1-2; D gene ambiguous. The V and J ends lost 4 bases and 1 base respectively, with 19 bases between them. Germline CDR1 is MDHEN and CDR2 is SYDVKM. The CDR3 runs 17 residues.

In its sample, this clone was seen a few times. The chain links TRBV7-2 to TRBJ2-2; 7 nucleotides agree with TRBD1. CDR3 length: 14 residues. The J segment lost 8 bases and the V segment lost 5 bases, leaving 8 bases of the junction unmatched. Germline CDR1 SGHTA, CDR2 FQGNSA. The CDR3 nucleotides are TGTGCCAGCAGCCCCGGGACAGTCCGGGGGGAGCTGTTTTTT. This sequence encodes CASSPGTVRGELFF. Using reference TRBV7-2 and TRBJ2-2 for the parts outside the CDR3, the full variable domain is GAGVSQSPSNKVTEKGKDVELRCDPISGHTALYWYRQSLGQGLEFLIYFQGNSAPDKSGLPSDRFSAERTGGSVSTLTIQRTQQEDSAVYLCASSPGTVRGELFFGEGSRLTVL.

This clone was seen more than once but under ten times. The chain recombines TRBV5-4 with TRBJ1-2; D is perhaps TRBD1 (5 bases). The CDR3 has 12 amino acids. Germline lookup yields CDR1 SGHNT and CDR2 YYREEE (reference sequence). The V end was cut by 3 bases, the J end by 6 bases, with 9 bases between. The CDR3 coding sequence is TGTGCCAGCAGCTCGGGACTTGATGGCTACACCTTC. As protein: CASSSGLDGYTF. The complete variable domain, with remaining parts taken from reference TRBV5-4 and TRBJ1-2, reads ETGVTQSPTHLIKTRGQQVTLRCSSQSGHNTVSWYQQALGQGPQFIFQYYREEENGRGNFPPRFSGLQFPNYSSELNVNALELDDSALYLCASSSGLDGYTFGSGTRLTVV.

A few counts support this clone. This sequence joins TRBV11-1 and TRBJ2-2, with D perhaps being TRBD1 or TRBD2 (6 bases each). Germline assignment: CDR1 SGHAT and CDR2 FQDESV (reference sequence). The CDR3 contains 15 residues. The V and J ends lost 6 bases and 3 bases respectively, with 14 bases between them. The DNA for the CDR3 is TGTGCCAGCAGGCGTACCGGGGGCGACACCGGGGAGCTGTTTTTT. It encodes CASRRTGGDTGELFF.

This clone was detected only a few times. The chain joins TRBV9 to TRBJ2-1; D call uncertain. Germline lookup yields CDR1 SGDLS and CDR2 YYNGEE. The CDR3 spans 15 residues. V shed 4 bases and J shed 4 bases, with 15 bases lying between them. CDR3 amino acids: CASSPSTPLYNEQFF. In DNA form, the CDR3 reads TGTGCCAGCAGCCCTTCCACGCCCCTATACAATGAGCAGTTCTTC.

CDR3 in DNA: TGTGCCAGCAGTTACTCACCGGGACAGCGCTCCTACGAGCAGTACTTC. Amino acid sequence: CASSYSPGQRSYEQYF. This sequence joins TRBV6-5 and TRBJ2-7, with 7 bases fitting TRBD1. Germline CDR1 reads MNHEY; CDR2 reads SVGAGI. V shed 0 bases, J shed 0 bases, and the junction held 5 bases outside the gene matches. This CDR3 region has 16 residues.

A few counts support this clone. The rearrangement links TRBV25-1 to TRBJ2-1; 9 bases match TRBD2. CDR3 length: 16 residues. Germline V gene sequence: CDR1 MGHDK, CDR2 SYGVNS. J gave up 1 base and V 2 bases, and 3 bases lay outside the gene matches. The CDR3 sequence is CASSEPLAGSYNEQFF. The CDR3 DNA reads TGTGCCAGCAGTGAACCTCTAGCGGGGTCCTACAATGAGCAGTTCTTC.

The DNA for the CDR3 is TGTGCCAGTGCCACTCAAGGCTCCAAAAACATTCAGTACTTC. Its protein product is CASATQGSKNIQYF. The chain links TRBV19 to TRBJ2-4, with D uncertain. CDR1 is LNHDA, CDR2 SQIVND, per germline (reference sequence). The V end lost 8 bases, the J end lost 2 bases, and 13 bases lay between the germline ends. CDR3 length: 14 residues.

This rearrangement joins TRBV2 to TRBJ2-2; tentative D call: TRBD1 (6 bases). Germline assignment: CDR1 SNHLY and CDR2 FYNNEI. The ends were cut back, 2 bases at V and 4 bases at J, with 8 bases in the middle. The CDR3 has 14 residues. CDR3 DNA: TGTGCCAGCAGTGAACAGGGGATCACCGGGGAGCTGTTTTTT. This sequence encodes CASSEQGITGELFF.

This clone came up a few times. The sample has other DNA sequences that encode this CDR3 too. The gene calls are TRBV18 and TRBJ2-5; 11 bases fit TRBD2. This CDR3 is built from 14 residues. J was trimmed by 3 bases and V by 6 bases; bases with no gene match: 3. In germline, CDR1 is KGHSH, CDR2 LQKENI. The CDR3 DNA reads TGTGCCAGCTCTCAGACTAGCGGGGAAGAGACCCAGTACTTC. As protein: CASSQTSGEETQYF.

V gene TRBV25-1 combines with J gene TRBJ2-7; D not resolved. Germline-derived CDR1 and CDR2 are MGHDK and SYGVNS. The CDR3 covers 13 residues. Deletions cut 5 bases from V and 0 bases from J, with 8 bases between. As DNA, the CDR3 is TGTGCCAGCAGTAAGCCGAGCTCCTACGAGCAGTACTTC. Translation gives CASSKPSSYEQYF.

The chain is built from TRBV11-1 and TRBJ2-6; D is ambiguous. Trimming left V 6 bases short and J 2 bases short, with 14 bases between. There are 16 residues in the CDR3. Germline CDR1 is SGHAT and CDR2 is FQDESV (reference sequence). CDR3 in amino acids: CASSPDENTGANVLTF. In DNA, the CDR3 is TGTGCCAGCAGTCCCGACGAGAACACTGGGGCCAACGTCCTGACTTTC.

The CDR3 is CASSVDTSSTEAFF. The CDR3 nucleotides are TGTGCCAGCAGTGTGGACACATCGAGCACTGAAGCTTTCTTT. V and J are TRBV6-1 and TRBJ1-1, with a weak D call TRBD1 (5 bases). The CDR3 contains 14 residues. Germline CDR1 reads MNHNS; CDR2 reads SASEGT. Deletions cut 4 bases from V and 4 bases from J, with 13 bases between.

This clone appeared a few times. V and J are TRBV7-8 and TRBJ2-5; TRBD1 matches at 9 bases. The CDR3 extends over 16 amino acids. V dropped 1 base and J dropped 3; count of bases not matched to a gene: 6. Germline V CDR1 and CDR2: SGHVS, FQNEAQ. DNA of the CDR3: TGTGCCAGCAGCTTAGTGAGGACAGGGGTGAAAGAGACCCAGTACTTC. As protein: CASSLVRTGVKETQYF.

The chain recombines TRBV7-2 with TRBJ2-5, with TRBD2 matching over 9 bases. Germline assignment: CDR1 SGHTA and CDR2 FQGNSA. V trimming: 5 bases; J trimming: 5 bases; junction bases outside the gene matches: 6. There are 14 residues in the CDR3. CDR3 loop: CASSVNSGGETQYF. DNA of the CDR3: TGTGCCAGCAGCGTAAATAGCGGGGGTGAGACCCAGTACTTC.

V is TRBV13 and J is TRBJ2-5; D may be TRBD2 (7 bases). The V end lost 5 bases, the J end lost 1 base, and 20 bases lay between the germline ends. This CDR3 contains 17 residues. The germline gives CDR1 PRHDT, CDR2 FYEKMQ (reference sequence). CDR3 coding DNA: TGTGCCAGCAGCCCTGGGGGCTGGGGGGAGGGCCAAGAGACCCAGTACTTC. Protein product: CASSPGGWGEGQETQYF.

This clone was detected a few times. The chain links TRBV2 to TRBJ1-2; D gene ambiguous. CDR1 and CDR2 (germline): SNHLY, FYNNEI. Trimming took 3 bases from V and 4 from J, leaving 9 bases between them. CDR3 length: 13 residues. This chain's CDR3 is CASSDGDPYGYTF. Written as DNA, the CDR3 is TGTGCCAGCAGTGATGGTGATCCCTATGGCTACACCTTC.

This clone turned up a few times. V usage is TRBV29-1 and J usage is TRBJ2-7, with TRBD1 identical over 9 bases. The V segment lost 6 bases and the J segment 6 bases; nucleotides outside the gene matches: 6. Germline V gene data show CDR1 as SQVTM and CDR2 as ANQGSEA. The CDR3 contains 12 residues. The CDR3 loop reads CSVWDRDGEQYF. In DNA, the CDR3 is TGCAGCGTGTGGGACAGGGACGGCGAGCAGTACTTC.

The rearrangement links TRBV27 to TRBJ2-1; 9 nucleotides line up with TRBD2. Germline V gene sequence: CDR1 MNHEY, CDR2 SMNVEV (reference sequence). The V and J ends lost 4 bases and 4 bases, in that order; junction bases with no gene match: 8. The CDR3 extends over 16 amino acids. CDR3 sequence (DNA): TGTGCCAGCAGTTCCCGACTTCTAGCGGGGTACAATGAGCAGTTCTTC. The encoded protein is CASSSRLLAGYNEQFF.

This clone has more than one count but fewer than ten. The J gene is TRBJ2-3, the V gene TRBV7-2; TRBD2 agrees at 9 bases. This CDR3 has 14 residues. Germline assignment: CDR1 SGHTA and CDR2 FQGNSA. With 3 bases clipped from V and 8 bases from J, the junction kept 6 bases outside the gene matches. As DNA, the CDR3 is TGTGCCAGCAGCTTCGCGGGGGGGCTCGGTACGCAGTATTTT. Amino acids: CASSFAGGLGTQYF.

V gene TRBV9 combines with J gene TRBJ1-1; TRBD1 aligns across 8 bases. The CDR3 is 16 residues long. V was clipped by 4 bases and J by 1 base; unmatched bases: 9. CDR1 SGDLS and CDR2 YYNGEE come from the germline V gene. The CDR3 DNA reads TGTGCCAGCAGCCTTACGACAGGGGAGAGGAACACTGAAGCTTTCTTT. It encodes CASSLTTGERNTEAFF. Drawing the rest from reference TRBV9 and TRBJ1-1, the complete variable domain is DSGVTQTPKHLITATGQRVTLRCSPRSGDLSVYWYQQSLDQGLQFLIQYYNGEERAKGNILERFSAQQFPDLHSELNLSSLELGDSALYFCASSLTTGERNTEAFFGQGTRLTVV.

This clone turned up a few times. The chain links TRBV5-1 to TRBJ1-1; 7 bases are shared with TRBD1. CDR1 is SGHRS, CDR2 YFSETQ, per germline. CDR3 length equals 16 residues. The V segment lost 0 bases and the J segment 4 bases; nucleotides outside the gene matches: 9. CDR3 sequence: CASSLETGAPGTEAFF. The CDR3 nucleotides are TGCGCCAGCAGCTTGGAAACAGGGGCCCCCGGCACTGAAGCTTTCTTT.

This clone showed up just a few times. The chain links TRBV7-9 to TRBJ2-1, with D perhaps matching TRBD2 (5 bases). V lost 4 bases and J 3 bases, leaving 7 bases between the germline ends. The CDR3 covers 13 residues. CDR1 and CDR2 from the germline V gene are SEHNR and FQNEAQ (reference sequence). CDR3 sequence: CASSSGLYNEQFF. The CDR3 bases are TGTGCCAGCAGCTCCGGACTCTACAATGAGCAGTTCTTC. The whole variable domain, filled in from reference TRBV7-9 and TRBJ2-1, reads DTGVSQNPRHKITKRGQNVTFRCDPISEHNRLYWYRQTLGQGPEFLTYFQNEAQLEKSRLLSDRFSAERPKGSFSTLEIQRTEQGDSAMYLCASSSGLYNEQFFGPGTRLTVL.